This TCR beta chain originates from a study of CD8+ T cells in alopecia areata. cDNA reverse transcribed from extracted RNA served as the sequencing template. Assay used: immunoSEQ multiplex PCR; TCRdb lists only in-frame clones, some missing. The sample includes some 190,000 clones, roughly three fifths of them seen just once. As for treatment: oral pan-JAK inhibitor, 5-10 mg twice daily. V lost 3 bases and J lost 5, with 7 bases in between. CDR1 is SNHLY and CDR2 is FYNNEI in the germline V gene. The CDR3 is made up of 12 amino acids. V and J are TRBV2 and TRBJ2-5; D not resolved. The source of this sequence is a human donor with alopecia areata. The sequencing here drew on CD4+ T cells sorted from blood, taken around week 42, from a patient treated with tofacitinib. The CDR3: CASSELGETQYF. The CDR3 DNA sequence: TGTGCCAGCAGTGAGCTGGGGGAGACCCAGTACTTC.